This record covers a single T cell receptor beta chain. V was clipped by 0 bases and J by 4 bases; unmatched bases: 10. The V gene's germline CDR1 is SGDLS and CDR2 YYNGEE. The CDR3 length is 17 residues. The data derive from a study of blood T cell repertoires in COVID-19. Study-wide context: Acute-phase and convalescent COVID-19 samples originated in the United States, Italy and Spain. Nucleic acid was either cDNA or gDNA, and it came from T cells, B-cell-depleted T cells, or PBMCs.

Original processing notes: Reference gene primer amplification gave nucleated cell count estimates. Generated by immunoSEQ multiplex PCR, the TCRdb table keeps only in-frame clones and is missing some. V, J and clone size derive from that table, while D and trimming were established from the DNA sequence. This repertoire shows approximately 90,000 clones, over 75% found once; its top ten account for 1.7%. What was sequenced was peripheral blood. V usage is TRBV9 and J usage is TRBJ1-2; 9 positions agree with TRBD1. This receptor was identified in a man in his sixties with acute or convalescent COVID-19. The CDR3 DNA reads as TGTGCCAGCAGCGTAGGCCGGGACAGGGAATTTTTCTATGGCTACACCTTC. It specifies CASSVGRDREFFYGYTF.